Shown below are 4 T cell receptor beta chains from a single sample sequenced in a study of regulatory T cells in long-lasting Graves disease. CDR3-region Arm-PCR and iRepertoire HTBI primers produced the TCR beta libraries. MiXCR, applied by TCRdb to the multiplex PCR reads, yields one record per CDR3 protein. The repertoire holds roughly 610,000 distinct CDR3 sequences, 15% to 20% seen once, with about 11% in the top ten. Time point described: newly diagnosed GD, antithyroid drugs for less than 3 months. Following extraction of RNA from PBMCs, that RNA was used to make the TCR library. The sample also formed part of further work on T cells in Graves' hyperthyroidism and ophthalmopathy.

Sequencing used peripheral blood mononuclear cells (PBMCs), obtained at new diagnosis, from a patient treated with antithyroid drugs. The receptors were gathered from a man between 18 and 35 years old with Graves disease.

The chain uses TRBV18 and TRBJ2-3; D is possibly TRBD1 (6 bases). The CDR3 consists of 17 residues. Looked up from germline, CDR1 is KGHSH and CDR2 is LQKENI. V lost 3 bases, J lost 6 bases, and 22 bases lay in between. The CDR3 nucleotides are TGTGCCAGCTCACCGGCGGGTGGGGGCCCTCGGGCGGATACGCAGTATTTT. The encoded protein is CASSPAGGGPRADTQYF.

This clonotype occurred many times. The chain is built from TRBV11-3 and TRBJ2-7, with a weak D call TRBD1 (5 bases). The V and J ends lost 5 bases and 6 bases respectively, with 14 bases between them. Germline CDR1 SGHNT, CDR2 YENEEA. CDR3 size: 13 residues. The CDR3 region is CASSPPDSPEQYF. In nucleotides, the CDR3 is TGTGCCAGCAGCCCACCCGACAGCCCCGAGCAGTACTTC.

At least ten counts were recorded for this clonotype. The genes are TRBV12-3 or TRBV12-4 and TRBJ1-5; D perhaps matches TRBD1 (5 bases). This CDR3 has 13 amino acids. The ends were cut back, 6 bases at V and 2 bases at J, with 8 bases in the middle. As DNA, the CDR3 is TGTGCCAGCAGGCCCAGGGGCAATCAGCCCCAGCATTTT. Encoded protein: CASRPRGNQPQHF.

The chain is built from TRBV27 and TRBJ1-6; D is unresolved. CDR1 and CDR2 (germline): MNHEY, SMNVEV (reference sequence). Trimming took off 6 bases at V and 0 bases at J, with 12 bases between the two ends. There are 16 residues in the CDR3. The CDR3 reads CASSLIPLSYNSPLHF. CDR3 in DNA: TGTGCCAGCAGCCTGATCCCGCTCTCCTATAATTCACCCCTCCACTTT.